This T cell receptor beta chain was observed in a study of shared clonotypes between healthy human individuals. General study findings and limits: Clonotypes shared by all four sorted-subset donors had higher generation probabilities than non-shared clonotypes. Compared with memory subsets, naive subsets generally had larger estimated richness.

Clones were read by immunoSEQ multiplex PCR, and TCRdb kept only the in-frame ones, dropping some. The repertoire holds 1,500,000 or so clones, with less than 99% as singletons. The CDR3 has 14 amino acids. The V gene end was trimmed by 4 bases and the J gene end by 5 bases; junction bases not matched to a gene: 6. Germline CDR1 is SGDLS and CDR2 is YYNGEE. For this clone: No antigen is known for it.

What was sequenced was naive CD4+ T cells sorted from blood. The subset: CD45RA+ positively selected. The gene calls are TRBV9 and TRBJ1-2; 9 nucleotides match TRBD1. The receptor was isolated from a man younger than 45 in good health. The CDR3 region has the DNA TGTGCCAGCAGCTTCCGACAGGGGGAATATGGCTACACCTTC. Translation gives CASSFRQGEYGYTF.